These 18 T cell receptor beta chains share one sample of origin, sequenced in a study of T-cell memory formation after mild COVID-19. TCRdb re-derived calls from the 5' RACE reads in MiXCR, one entry per CDR3 protein. The data show about 160,000 distinct CDR3 sequences, 25% to 40% seen once. Specimen: PBMCs or a T cell subset sorted from them (not recorded which). Source of these receptors: an adult woman who had mild COVID-19 (a few samples of this study predate the infection). Cell type and time point are not known.

In DNA form, the CDR3 reads TGCAGTGTGGCGGGACAAGTGGGGAACACTGAAGCTTTCTTT. The encoded protein is CSVAGQVGNTEAFF. The V gene is TRBV20-1, the J gene TRBJ1-1, with D possibly TRBD1 on 6 matching bases. Per the germline V gene, CDR1 is DFQATT and CDR2 is SNEGSKA (reference sequence). V gave up 7 bases and J gave up 1 base, with 16 bases separating them. This CDR3 region has 14 residues.

J is TRBJ2-1 and V is TRBV5-4; 8 bases line up with TRBD2. Germline V lookup: CDR1 SGHNT, CDR2 YYREEE (reference sequence). This CDR3 has 16 amino acids. With V trimmed by 0 bases and J by 2 bases, 4 bases remained unmatched. In DNA form, the CDR3 reads TGTGCCAGCAGCTTGGGTAGCGGGGCCGCCTACAATGAGCAGTTCTTC. This sequence encodes CASSLGSGAAYNEQFF.

The chain employs TRBV5-1 and TRBJ2-3; 14 bases match TRBD2. V shed 4 bases, J shed 4 bases, and the junction held 5 bases outside the gene matches. This CDR3 comprises 16 residues. Per germline, CDR1 SGHRS and CDR2 YFSETQ. The CDR3 sequence: CASSRTSGGQADTQYF. CDR3 DNA: TGCGCCAGCAGCCGGACTAGCGGGGGGCAGGCAGATACGCAGTATTTT.

The V call is TRBV11-2, the J call TRBJ2-2; no clear D. The CDR3 is 17 residues long. Per the germline V gene, CDR1 is SGHAT and CDR2 is FQNNGV. Between the trimmed V and J ends, which lost 0 bases and 3 bases, there was a span of 14 bases. CDR3 sequence reads: CASSLDRWADDTGELFF. The CDR3 region has the DNA TGTGCCAGCAGCTTAGATCGGTGGGCAGATGACACCGGGGAGCTGTTTTTT.

This clonotype was recorded a few times. V gene TRBV5-1 combines with J gene TRBJ2-2, with D unclear. The CDR3 is made up of 15 amino acids. Trimming removed 0 bases at V and 0 bases at J, with 6 bases between. From germline, CDR1 is SGHRS and CDR2 YFSETQ. The CDR3 is CASSLVGSNTGELFF. The CDR3 DNA sequence: TGCGCCAGCAGCTTGGTAGGCTCGAACACCGGGGAGCTGTTTTTT.

The V call is TRBV7-9, the J call TRBJ2-4, with TRBD2 matching over 7 bases. There are 16 residues in the CDR3. J gave up 0 bases and V 5 bases, and 7 bases lay outside the gene matches. Germline lookup yields CDR1 SEHNR and CDR2 FQNEAQ (reference sequence). The CDR3 loop reads CASSKASGLAKNIQYF. DNA for the CDR3: TGTGCCAGCAGCAAAGCTAGCGGTTTAGCCAAAAACATTCAGTACTTC.

The sample holds many counts of this clonotype. The CDR3 sequence: CSASPGTGDTEAFF. Here the CDR3 DNA reads TGCAGTGCTAGTCCCGGGACAGGGGACACTGAAGCTTTCTTT. This chain links TRBV20-1 with TRBJ1-1; 10 nucleotides align to TRBD1. Per germline, CDR1 DFQATT and CDR2 SNEGSKA (reference sequence). The CDR3 loop spans 14 amino acids. V trimming: 3 bases; J trimming: 3 bases; junction bases outside the gene matches: 4.

The chain joins TRBV28 to TRBJ2-7, with 10 bases that match TRBD1. J lost 4 bases, V lost 6 bases, and 9 bases had no gene match. This CDR3 is 15 amino acids long. CDR1 and CDR2 (germline): MDHEN, SYDVKM. DNA of the CDR3: TGTGCCAGCAGCATTCGGGGACAGGGGTCATACGAGCAGTACTTC. Translated: CASSIRGQGSYEQYF.

J is TRBJ2-7 and V is TRBV18; no clear D. The V gene's germline CDR1 is KGHSH and CDR2 LQKENI. V lost 1 base and J lost 3, with 7 bases in between. This CDR3 has 13 residues. The CDR3 protein is CASSPLEVYEQYF. The CDR3 DNA sequence: TGTGCCAGCTCACCACTCGAAGTCTACGAGCAGTACTTC.

The chain combines TRBV7-9 with TRBJ2-2; 15 bases are a match to TRBD2. The junction had 4 bases not matched to a gene; V was cut back by 1 base and J by 4 bases. Germline V gene sequence: CDR1 SEHNR, CDR2 FQNEAQ (reference sequence). There are 18 residues in the CDR3. The CDR3 protein is CASSLVGLAGGGTGELFF. The CDR3 nucleotides read TGTGCCAGCAGCTTAGTGGGACTAGCGGGAGGTGGCACCGGGGAGCTGTTTTTT.

CDR3 residues: CASSGIRAGATEAFF. CDR3 DNA sequence: TGCGCCAGCAGCGGAATTCGGGCAGGAGCCACTGAAGCTTTCTTT. The chain has TRBV5-1 and TRBJ1-1; no definite D call. The V and J ends lost 4 bases and 4 bases respectively, with 17 bases between them. CDR1 is SGHRS and CDR2 is YFSETQ in the germline V gene. The CDR3 is made up of 15 amino acids.

J is TRBJ2-7 and V is TRBV7-9, with 8 bases fitting TRBD2. V was pared by 4 bases and J by 3 bases, with 11 bases of the junction left unmatched. CDR3 length: 16 amino acids. Germline values: CDR1 SEHNR, CDR2 FQNEAQ (reference sequence). CDR3 nucleotides: TGTGCCAGCAGCTACCCGGGGGGGTCATCGGGCTACGAGCAGTACTTC. This translates into CASSYPGGSSGYEQYF.

This clonotype was seen more than once but under ten times. The V call is TRBV11-2, the J call TRBJ2-7; 15 bases map to TRBD2. Germline-derived CDR1 and CDR2 are SGHAT and FQNNGV. The CDR3 consists of 16 residues. Germline trimming cut 7 bases from V and 4 bases from J; bases unmatched to any gene: 8. CDR3 nucleotides: TGTGCCAGCAACGGACTAGCGGGAGGGCCAGGGTACGAGCAGTACTTC. Translated, it gives CASNGLAGGPGYEQYF.

Only a few counts were recorded for this clonotype. The CDR3 DNA reads as TGCGCCAGCAGCTTGTCCCAGGCAGGGTCATACTATGGCTACACCTTC. Amino acids: CASSLSQAGSYYGYTF. The chain carries TRBV5-1 and TRBJ1-2, with D possibly being TRBD1 (5 bases). The V and J ends lost 1 base and 3 bases respectively, with 16 bases between them. The CDR3 loop spans 16 amino acids. Germline CDR1 is SGHRS and CDR2 is YFSETQ.

This clonotype turned up a few times. The chain links TRBV14 to TRBJ1-4; possible D gene TRBD1, 6 bases. Germline lookup yields CDR1 SGHDN and CDR2 FVKESK. The V end was cut by 4 bases, the J end by 8 bases, with 14 bases between. The CDR3 is 14 residues long. The DNA for the CDR3 is TGTGCCAGCAGCCGGGGGGCCCAGGAGGAAAAACTGTTTTTT. It codes for CASSRGAQEEKLFF.

CDR3 loop: CASSYSPGLAWETQYF. The CDR3 DNA sequence: TGTGCCAGCAGTTACTCACCGGGACTAGCGTGGGAGACCCAGTACTTC. The V call is TRBV6-5, the J call TRBJ2-5; 10 bases are a match to TRBD2. V shed 0 bases, J shed 5 bases, and the junction held 6 bases outside the gene matches. The CDR3 is 16 residues long. Per germline, CDR1 MNHEY and CDR2 SVGAGI.

The chain has TRBV5-1 and TRBJ2-2; a weak D match, TRBD1 (5 bases). Germline V gives CDR1 SGHRS, CDR2 YFSETQ. This CDR3 is 15 amino acids long. V was cut by 2 bases and J by 4 bases, with 12 bases left in between. CDR3 sequence: CASSLVGLGTGELFF. In DNA form, the CDR3 reads TGCGCCAGCAGCTTAGTGGGGCTGGGCACCGGGGAGCTGTTTTTT.

The chain combines TRBV12-3 or TRBV12-4 with TRBJ2-2; TRBD2 matches at 8 bases. CDR3 length: 15 residues. Trimming removed 3 bases from V and 6 bases from J; junction bases left unmatched: 6. In DNA form, the CDR3 reads TGTGCCAGCAGTTTGGCGGGGGGTCGTGCCGGGGAGCTGTTTTTT. Its protein is CASSLAGGRAGELFF.